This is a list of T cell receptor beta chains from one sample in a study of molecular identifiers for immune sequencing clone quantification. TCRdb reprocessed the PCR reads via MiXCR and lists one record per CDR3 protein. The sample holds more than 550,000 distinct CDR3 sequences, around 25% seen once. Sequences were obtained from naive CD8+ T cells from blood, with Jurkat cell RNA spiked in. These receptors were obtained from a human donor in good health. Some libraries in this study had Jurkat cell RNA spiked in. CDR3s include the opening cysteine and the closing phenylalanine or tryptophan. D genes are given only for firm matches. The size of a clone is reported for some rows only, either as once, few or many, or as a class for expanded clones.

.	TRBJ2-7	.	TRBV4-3	CASSPGFGCSYEQYF	TGCGCCAGCAGCCCCGGCTTCGGGTGCTCCTACGAGCAGTACTTC
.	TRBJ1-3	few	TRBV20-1	CSARGSGNTIYF	TGCAGTGCACGGGGCTCTGGAAACACCATATATTTT
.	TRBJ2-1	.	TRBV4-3	CASSQTDGVHEQFF	TGCGCCAGCAGCCAAACGGACGGGGTGCATGAGCAGTTCTTC
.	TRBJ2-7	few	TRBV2	CASIPTGNYEQYF	TGTGCCAGCATTCCAACAGGGAACTACGAGCAGTACTTC
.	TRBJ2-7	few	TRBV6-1	CASSEITQGFPYEQYF	TGTGCCAGCAGTGAAATAACCCAGGGATTCCCCTACGAGCAGTACTTC
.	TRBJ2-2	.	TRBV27	CASSGGGGQGGTGELFF	TGTGCCAGCAGTGGCGGGGGCGGTCAGGGAGGGACCGGGGAGCTGTTTTTT
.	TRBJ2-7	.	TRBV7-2	CASSTSGGFYEQYF	TGTGCCAGCAGCACCTCCGGGGGTTTCTACGAGCAGTACTTC
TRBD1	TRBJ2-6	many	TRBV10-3	CAISMGQGAYGANVLTF	TGTGCCATCAGTATGGGACAGGGGGCTTATGGGGCCAACGTCCTGACTTTC
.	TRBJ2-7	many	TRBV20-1	CSAPMVYEQYF	TGCAGTGCCCCTATGGTCTACGAGCAGTACTTC
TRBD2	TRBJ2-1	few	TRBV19	CASSIVAGGPGEQFF	TGTGCCAGTAGTATAGTTGCGGGAGGGCCGGGTGAGCAGTTCTTC
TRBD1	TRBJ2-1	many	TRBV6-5	CASSSQGAPNEQFF	TGTGCCAGCAGTTCACAGGGGGCACCCAATGAGCAGTTCTTC
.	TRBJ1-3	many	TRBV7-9	CASSLSEFSGNTIYF	TGTGCCAGCAGCTTATCCGAGTTCTCTGGAAACACCATATATTTT
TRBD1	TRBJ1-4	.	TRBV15	CATNPRGEEKLSF	TGTGCCACCAACCCCAGGGGGGAGGAAAAACTGTCTTTT
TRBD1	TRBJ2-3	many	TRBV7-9	CASRGDTGDATDTQYF	TGTGCCAGCAGGGGGGATACAGGGGATGCTACAGATACGCAGTATTTT
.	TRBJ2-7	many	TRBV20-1	CSAFEGDLYEQYF	TGCAGTGCTTTCGAGGGAGACCTCTACGAGCAGTACTTC
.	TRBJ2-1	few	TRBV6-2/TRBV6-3	CASSLLGPNEQFF	TGTGCCAGCAGTTTATTGGGACCCAATGAGCAGTTCTTC
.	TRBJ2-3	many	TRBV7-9	CASSSAGDTQYF	TGTGCCAGCAGCTCTGCAGGTGATACGCAGTATTTT
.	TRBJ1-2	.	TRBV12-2	CASRLADRGAYGYTF	TGTGCAAGTCGCTTAGCTGACAGGGGGGCCTATGGCTACACCTTC
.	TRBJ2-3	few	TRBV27	CASSPVGVSTDTQYF	TGTGCCAGCAGCCCGGTCGGGGTTAGCACAGATACGCAGTATTTT
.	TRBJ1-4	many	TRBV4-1	CASSQGTKLFF	TGCGCCAGCAGCCAAGGCACCAAACTGTTTTTT
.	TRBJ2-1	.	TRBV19	CASLPGRGHEQFF	TGTGCCAGCCTCCCGGGGCGGGGCCATGAGCAGTTCTTC
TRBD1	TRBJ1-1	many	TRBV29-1	CSVLTGGATEAFF	TGCAGCGTCCTGACAGGGGGGGCCACTGAAGCTTTCTTT
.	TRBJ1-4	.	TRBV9	CASSSQGSTNGKLFF	TGTGCCAGCAGCTCTCAGGGGTCAACTAATGGAAAACTGTTTTTT
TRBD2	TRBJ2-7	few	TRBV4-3	CASSQTLGRALGEQYF	TGCGCCAGCAGCCAAACCCTCGGGAGGGCATTGGGGGAGCAGTACTTC